This T cell receptor (beta chain) was retrieved from a study of CXCR3-negative and CXCR3-positive naive CD8 T cells. Study-wide points: Relative to memory CD8+ cells, whose diversity was much lower, both naive subsets had comparably high diversity. Memory cells differed in TRBV-TRBJ usage, but naive CXCR3-negative and CXCR3-positive cells had similar usage.

Triplicates of over 250,000 cells were sorted from each CD8+ T cell subset. 5' RACE with UMI labels generated the TRB cDNA libraries. TCRdb re-called the 5' RACE reads, yielding one record per CDR3 amino acid sequence without DNA. The listing records about 40,000 distinct CDR3 sequences. Turning to this clonotype: Its antigen remains unknown.

The CDR3 is 17 amino acids. CDR1 SGHTA and CDR2 FQGNSA come from the germline V gene. The TCR comes from a human donor in good health. Some clones in this sample may be carry-over from other donors' samples. Sequenced: memory CD8+ T cells from blood. The chain combines TRBV7-2 with TRBJ1-2; as DNA is missing, the TRBD1 call by TCRdb cannot be tested. CDR3 loop: CASSPFRDRLANYGYTF.